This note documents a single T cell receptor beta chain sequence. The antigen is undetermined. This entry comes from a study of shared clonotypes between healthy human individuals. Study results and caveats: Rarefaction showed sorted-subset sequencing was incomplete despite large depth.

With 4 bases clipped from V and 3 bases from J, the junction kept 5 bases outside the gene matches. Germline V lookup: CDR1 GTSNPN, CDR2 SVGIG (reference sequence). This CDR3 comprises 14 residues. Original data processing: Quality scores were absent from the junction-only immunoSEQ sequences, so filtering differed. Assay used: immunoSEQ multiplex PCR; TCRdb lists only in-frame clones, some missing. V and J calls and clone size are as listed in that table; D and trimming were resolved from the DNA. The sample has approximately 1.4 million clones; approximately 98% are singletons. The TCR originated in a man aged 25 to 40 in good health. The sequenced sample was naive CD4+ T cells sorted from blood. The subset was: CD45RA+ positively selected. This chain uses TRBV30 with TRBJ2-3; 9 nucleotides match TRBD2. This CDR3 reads CAWKQAGGTDTQYF. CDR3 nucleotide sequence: TGTGCCTGGAAACAAGCGGGAGGTACAGATACGCAGTATTTT. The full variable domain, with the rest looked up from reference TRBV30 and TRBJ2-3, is SQTIHQWPATLVQPVGSPLSLECTVEGTSNPNLYWYRQAAGRGLQLLFYSVGIGQISSEVPQNLSASRPQDRQFILSSKKLLLSDSGFYLCAWKQAGGTDTQYFGPGTRLTVL.